The 24 T cell receptor beta chains given below trace back to one sample, sequenced in a study of blood T cells in healthy people across ages (dated by TCRdb to between 2014 and 2017). The protocol used for the library was 5' RACE. Sequencer: Illumina HiSeq 2500. A second PCR of about 6 to 11 cycles was run with a J-beta primer mix and a sample-barcoded 5' primer. Starting from the raw public reads, TCRdb applied fastp trimming at Q25, assembled clones with MiXCR and retained in-frame beta chains. When rows share a CDR3 protein, they turn into one entry using the most common DNA and genes. This sample comprises hundreds of thousands of distinct CDR3 sequences, roughly 44% of them detected only once. Nearly 20% of the sample belongs to the ten largest clones. The sequenced sample consisted of blood. The receptors derive from a man aged 55 to 70 in good health.

There are a few counts of this clonotype. This chain uses TRBV25-1 with TRBJ2-5; D is undetermined. CDR1 and CDR2 (germline): MGHDK, SYGVNS. V gave up 3 bases and J gave up 5 bases, with 13 bases separating them. The length of the CDR3 is 14 residues. This chain's CDR3 is CASSDYGPTETQYF. CDR3 bases: TGTGCCAGCAGTGATTACGGCCCAACGGAGACCCAGTACTTC.

V usage is TRBV20-1 and J usage is TRBJ2-7; 13 nucleotides line up with TRBD2. V shed 1 base and J 7 bases; nucleotides not matched to a gene: 4. The germline CDR1 and CDR2 sequences are DFQATT and SNEGSKA (reference sequence). CDR3 length equals 14 residues. CDR3 in DNA: TGCAGTGCTAGAGTCGAACTAGCGGGGGGGGAGCAGTACTTC. Amino acid sequence: CSARVELAGGEQYF.

The CDR3 loop reads CASSQDTPGNTIYF. In nucleotides, the CDR3 is TGTGCCAGCAGCCAAGACACCCCTGGAAACACCATATATTTT. The chain couples TRBV5-4 to TRBJ1-3; no clear D. The V gene lost 4 bases and the J gene lost 2 bases, with 10 bases spanning the gap. The CDR3 contains 14 residues. CDR1 is SGHNT and CDR2 is YYREEE in the germline V gene (reference sequence).

The gene calls are TRBV12-3 or TRBV12-4 and TRBJ1-4; 12 bases fit TRBD1. The CDR3 extends over 16 amino acids. Trimming at V came to 3 bases and at J to 8 bases, leaving 7 bases not matched to a gene. DNA of the CDR3: TGTGCCAGCAGTTTCCTCGCTGGGACAGGGGGCGAAAAACTGTTTTTT. Its translation: CASSFLAGTGGEKLFF.

V gene TRBV5-1 combines with J gene TRBJ2-3; either TRBD1 or TRBD2 may fit D (5 bases each). Germline V gene lookup returns CDR1 SGHRS and CDR2 YFSETQ. Trimming pared 3 bases from V and 0 bases from J, leaving 11 bases between. This CDR3 region has 15 residues. CDR3: CASSWIEGSTDTQYF. DNA of the CDR3: TGCGCCAGCAGCTGGATTGAGGGGAGCACAGATACGCAGTATTTT.

The J gene is TRBJ2-6, the V gene TRBV3-1; either TRBD1 or TRBD2 may supply D (5 bases each). Germline CDR1 is LGHDT and CDR2 is YNNKEL (reference sequence). There are 17 residues in the CDR3. V was cut by 5 bases and J by 0 bases, with 14 bases left in between. The CDR3: CASSGDRARSGANVLTF. CDR3 DNA: TGTGCCAGCAGCGGGGACCGCGCCCGCTCTGGGGCCAACGTCCTGACTTTC. The full variable domain, in which reference TRBV3-1 and TRBJ2-6 provide the parts outside the CDR3, is DTAVSQTPKYLVTQMGNDKSIKCEQNLGHDTMYWYKQDSKKFLKIMFSYNNKELIINETVPNRFSPKSPDKAHLNLHINSLELGDSAVYFCASSGDRARSGANVLTFGAGSRLTVL.

The J gene is TRBJ2-1, the V gene TRBV20-1, with TRBD2 identical over 8 bases. Per germline, CDR1 DFQATT and CDR2 SNEGSKA (reference sequence). This CDR3 comprises 14 residues. This chain's CDR3 is CSAPRSGSSNEQFF. In DNA form, the CDR3 reads TGCAGCGCCCCCCGGAGCGGGAGTAGCAATGAGCAGTTCTTC.

A note on this clonotype: Since a much larger clone is just one base distant, this may be a read error. The chain joins TRBV30 to TRBJ2-7, with 10 positions matching TRBD2. The V segment lost 2 bases and the J segment 7 bases; nucleotides outside the gene matches: 14. Per germline, CDR1 GTSNPN and CDR2 SVGIG (reference sequence). The CDR3 contains 16 residues. The CDR3: CAWSRNRGLASNEQYF. The CDR3 nucleotides are TGTGCCTGGAGTAGGAACCGGGGACTAGCGTCCAATGAGCAGTACTTC.

The chain is built from TRBV5-5 and TRBJ2-1, with D unresolved. Trimming took 0 bases from V and 1 from J, leaving 17 bases between them. This CDR3 has 18 amino acids. CDR1 is SGHKS and CDR2 is YYEKEE in the germline V gene (reference sequence). CDR3 DNA sequence: TGTGCCAGCAGCTTGGACGGTTTAGGGTGGGATTCCTACAATGAGCAGTTCTTC. Its translation: CASSLDGLGWDSYNEQFF.

Ten or more counts support this clonotype. The CDR3 nucleotides read TGCGCCAGCAGCCCGGATGTAGGGATCTCTGGGGCCAACGTCCTGACTTTC. This translates into CASSPDVGISGANVLTF. The gene calls are TRBV4-3 and TRBJ2-6; the D is unclear. Germline CDR1 and CDR2: LGHNA and YSLEER. The germline V and J ends were trimmed by 4 bases and 0 bases, with 13 bases remaining between them. This CDR3 has 17 residues.

The V and J genes are TRBV6-5 and TRBJ1-1, with a tentative D call TRBD1 (6 bases). The CDR3 totals 15 residues. The V end was cut by 6 bases, the J end by 3 bases, with 17 bases between. CDR1 is MNHEY, CDR2 SVGAGI, per germline. As DNA, the CDR3 is TGTGCCAGCAGACACAGGGACTCCATAGACACTGAAGCTTTCTTT. This gives the protein CASRHRDSIDTEAFF.

The CDR3 protein is CASSLVEASGTDTQYF. Written as DNA, the CDR3 is TGTGCCAGCAGCTTAGTGGAGGCCTCGGGCACAGATACGCAGTATTTT. The V and J genes are TRBV7-2 and TRBJ2-3, with a weak D call TRBD2 (5 bases). Germline CDR1 reads SGHTA; CDR2 reads FQGNSA. This CDR3 spans 16 amino acids. The V and J ends lost 1 base and 1 base respectively, with 12 bases between them.

The V call is TRBV5-6, the J call TRBJ2-3; D is unclear. CDR1 is SGHDT and CDR2 is YYEEEE in the germline V gene. Trimming shortened V by 4 bases and J by 5 bases, and 20 bases separated the two germline ends. The CDR3 is 16 amino acids. This CDR3 is CASSPPAGVWIDTQYF. CDR3 bases: TGTGCCAGCAGCCCACCGGCAGGTGTTTGGATAGATACGCAGTATTTT.

The V and J genes are TRBV7-2 and TRBJ2-7; D remains ambiguous. In germline, CDR1 is SGHTA, CDR2 FQGNSA. With 3 bases removed from V and 6 bases from J, the gap between germline ends came to 9 bases. The CDR3 is made up of 12 amino acids. The chain's CDR3 is CASSFTGLEQYF. The CDR3 DNA reads TGTGCCAGCAGCTTCACCGGGCTCGAGCAGTACTTC. The full variable domain, its missing parts supplied by reference TRBV7-2 and TRBJ2-7, is GAGVSQSPSNKVTEKGKDVELRCDPISGHTALYWYRQSLGQGLEFLIYFQGNSAPDKSGLPSDRFSAERTGGSVSTLTIQRTQQEDSAVYLCASSFTGLEQYFGPGTRLTVT.

The genes are TRBV29-1 and TRBJ2-7, with TRBD1 as a possible D gene (7 bases). Between the trimmed V and J ends, which lost 7 bases and 1 base, there was a span of 14 bases. This CDR3 region has 13 residues. Germline CDR1 reads SQVTM; CDR2 reads ANQGSEA. The CDR3 DNA reads as TGCAGCGGACAGGGCGCGGGATCCTACGAGCAGTACTTC. This translates into CSGQGAGSYEQYF.

This chain uses TRBV10-2 with TRBJ1-6; possible D gene TRBD1, 5 bases. V shed 0 bases and J shed 6 bases, with 9 bases lying between them. The CDR3 runs 15 residues. Germline CDR1 is WSHSY and CDR2 is SAAADI. This CDR3 is CASSESTRANSPLHF. DNA for the CDR3: TGCGCCAGCAGTGAGTCGACCAGGGCTAATTCACCCCTCCACTTT.

J is TRBJ2-1 and V is TRBV5-8, with 9 bases lining up with TRBD1. Germline assignment: CDR1 SGHTS and CDR2 YDEGEE. The length of the CDR3 is 14 residues. With V trimmed by 4 bases and J by 5 bases, 4 bases remained unmatched. The chain's CDR3 is CASSPDRGNNEQFF. CDR3 DNA: TGTGCCAGCAGCCCGGACAGGGGAAACAATGAGCAGTTCTTC.

This chain connects TRBV5-6 to TRBJ2-7; TRBD1 might be the D (6 bases). Per the germline V gene, CDR1 is SGHDT and CDR2 is YYEEEE. V was shortened by 2 bases and J by 4 bases, with 7 bases between the two germline ends. The CDR3 totals 12 residues. The DNA for the CDR3 is TGTGCCAGCAGCTTTGACAGGTACGAGCAGTACTTC. It codes for CASSFDRYEQYF.

V and J are TRBV25-1 and TRBJ2-3; tentatively, D is TRBD2 (5 bases). Germline values: CDR1 MGHDK, CDR2 SYGVNS. The CDR3 contains 16 residues. Trimming pared 9 bases from V and 0 bases from J, leaving 19 bases between. The CDR3 reads CASSQEGRSSTDTQYF. CDR3 coding DNA: TGTGCCAGTAGCCAAGAGGGCAGATCTAGCACAGATACGCAGTATTTT.

The chain uses TRBV4-3 and TRBJ2-1; TRBD2 matches 8 bases. The V segment lost 4 bases and the J segment 4 bases; nucleotides outside the gene matches: 12. The CDR3 length is 17 residues. Per germline, CDR1 LGHNA and CDR2 YSLEER. CDR3 sequence: CASSRARRGVQYNEQFF. The CDR3 DNA reads TGCGCCAGCAGCCGCGCTCGGCGGGGGGTACAATACAATGAGCAGTTCTTC.

V and J are TRBV5-1 and TRBJ1-1, with TRBD1 matching 9 bases. Germline CDR1 is SGHRS and CDR2 is YFSETQ. The CDR3 is 14 residues long. CDR3 amino acids: CATGQGRVGTEAFF. The CDR3, as DNA: TGCGCGACGGGACAGGGCCGGGTGGGCACTGAAGCTTTCTTT. Complete variable domain (other parts from reference TRBV5-1 and TRBJ1-1): KAGVTQTPRYLIKTRGQQVTLSCSPISGHRSVSWYQQTPGQGLQFLFEYFSETQRNKGNFPGRFSGRQFSNSRSEMNVSTLELGDSALYLCATGQGRVGTEAFFGQGTRLTVV.

This clonotype was detected a few times. The gene calls are TRBV7-2 and TRBJ2-7, with 9 positions matching TRBD2. Germline V gene sequence: CDR1 SGHTA, CDR2 FQGNSA. The CDR3 contains 15 residues. Germline trimming cut 5 bases from V and 2 bases from J; bases unmatched to any gene: 7. This chain's CDR3 is CASSQLAGSAYEQYF. The CDR3 DNA follows: TGTGCCAGCAGCCAGCTAGCGGGGAGTGCCTACGAGCAGTACTTC.

The chain has TRBV12-3 or TRBV12-4 and TRBJ1-1; D call uncertain. Trimming removed 7 bases at V and 1 base at J, with 13 bases between. The CDR3 extends over 14 amino acids. CDR3 sequence (DNA): TGTGCCAGCAACCACCCTTTCGGGAACACTGAAGCTTTCTTT. Protein sequence: CASNHPFGNTEAFF.

The rearrangement uses TRBV6-5 and TRBJ1-5, with 11 nucleotides matching TRBD1. The V segment lost 9 bases and the J segment 4 bases; nucleotides outside the gene matches: 2. CDR1 is MNHEY, CDR2 SVGAGI, per germline. The CDR3 contains 13 residues. CDR3 nucleotide sequence: TGTGCCAGGGACAGGGGGCTTAATCAGCCCCAGCATTTT. Residues: CARDRGLNQPQHF.